This T cell receptor beta chain is drawn from a study of T cell responses to AZD1222 COVID-19 vaccine. Study in general: Pooled in the analysis were second doses at about 4 or about 12 weeks.

This CDR3 has 13 residues. The junction had 5 bases not matched to a gene; V was cut back by 2 bases and J by 8 bases. Germline values: CDR1 GTSNPN, CDR2 SVGIG (reference sequence). A remark on this clone: The antigen remains unidentified.

Assay: immunoSEQ multiplex PCR; the TCRdb copy retains only in-frame clones and omits some. Of 150,000 to 200,000 clones in the sample, almost 95% were seen once. Study outcomes and limitations: Two AZD1222 doses significantly raised spike-specific TCR breadth and depth over controls. Epitopes outside B.1.351 and B.1.1.7 mutated regions reportedly drew nearly half of spike TCRs. Donors, mostly white British, included more females; clonal diversity was possibly underestimated.

The chain employs TRBV30 and TRBJ1-3; 8 bases match TRBD1. The clonotype was recovered from an adult in good health. This specimen was peripheral blood, taken on day 0 of AZD1222 vaccination. CDR3 coding DNA: TGTGCCTGGAGTATCCAGGGGGCCTACACCATATATTTT. This codes for CAWSIQGAYTIYF.